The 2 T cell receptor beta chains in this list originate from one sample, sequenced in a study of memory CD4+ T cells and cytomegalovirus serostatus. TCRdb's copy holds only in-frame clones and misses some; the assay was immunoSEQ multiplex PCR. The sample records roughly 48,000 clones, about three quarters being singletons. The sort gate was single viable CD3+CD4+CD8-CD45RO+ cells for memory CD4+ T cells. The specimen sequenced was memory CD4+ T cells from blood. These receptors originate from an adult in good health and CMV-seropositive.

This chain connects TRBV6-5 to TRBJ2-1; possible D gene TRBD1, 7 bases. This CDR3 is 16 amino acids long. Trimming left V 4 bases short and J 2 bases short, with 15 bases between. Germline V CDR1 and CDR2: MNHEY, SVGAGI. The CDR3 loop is CASSSRRGPAYNEQFF. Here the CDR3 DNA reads TGTGCCAGCAGTTCCAGGAGGGGGCCAGCCTACAATGAGCAGTTCTTC.

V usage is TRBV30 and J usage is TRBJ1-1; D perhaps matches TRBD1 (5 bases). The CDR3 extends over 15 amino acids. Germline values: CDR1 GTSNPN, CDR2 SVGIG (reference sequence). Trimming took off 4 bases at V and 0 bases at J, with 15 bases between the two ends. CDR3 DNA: TGTGCCTGGAAGGGGCAGGTACTCATGAACACTGAAGCTTTCTTT. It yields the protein CAWKGQVLMNTEAFF.